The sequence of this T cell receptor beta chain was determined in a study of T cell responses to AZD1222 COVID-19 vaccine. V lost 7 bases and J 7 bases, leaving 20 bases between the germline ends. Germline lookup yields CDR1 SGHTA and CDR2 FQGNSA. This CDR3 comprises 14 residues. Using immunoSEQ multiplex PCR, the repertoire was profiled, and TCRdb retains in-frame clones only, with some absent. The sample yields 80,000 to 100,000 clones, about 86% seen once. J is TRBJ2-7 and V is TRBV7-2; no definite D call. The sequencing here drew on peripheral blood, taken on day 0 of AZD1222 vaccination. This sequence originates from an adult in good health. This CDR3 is CASTLIPGNGEQYF. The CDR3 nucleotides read TGTGCCAGCACCCTGATTCCGGGTAATGGAGAGCAGTACTTC. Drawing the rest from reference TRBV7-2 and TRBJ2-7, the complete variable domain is GAGVSQSPSNKVTEKGKDVELRCDPISGHTALYWYRQSLGQGLEFLIYFQGNSAPDKSGLPSDRFSAERTGGSVSTLTIQRTQQEDSAVYLCASTLIPGNGEQYFGPGTRLTVT.